This TCR beta chain derives from a study of blood T cell repertoires in COVID-19. Looking at the study overall: T cells, B-cell-depleted T cells, or PBMCs supplied cDNA or gDNA.

As originally analysed: It was from reference gene primer amplification that nucleated cell counts were estimated. Sequenced by immunoSEQ multiplex PCR; TCRdb stores in-frame clones only, minus some. V and J calls and clone size are those listed in that table; D and trimming were worked out from the DNA. This sample has approximately 170,000 clones; around 85% occur once, and the top ten carry about 1.2%. V gave up 6 bases and J gave up 4 bases; unmatched junction bases: 5. The germline gives CDR1 MGHRA, CDR2 YSYEKL. The CDR3 covers 13 residues. Sequencing was performed on peripheral blood. V and J are TRBV4-1 and TRBJ1-2, with 7 bases matching TRBD1. The receptor was isolated from a man aged 55 to 70 who had recovered from COVID-19. CDR3 residues: CASRYTGVYGYTF. The CDR3 DNA reads TGCGCCAGCAGGTACACAGGGGTCTATGGCTACACCTTC.